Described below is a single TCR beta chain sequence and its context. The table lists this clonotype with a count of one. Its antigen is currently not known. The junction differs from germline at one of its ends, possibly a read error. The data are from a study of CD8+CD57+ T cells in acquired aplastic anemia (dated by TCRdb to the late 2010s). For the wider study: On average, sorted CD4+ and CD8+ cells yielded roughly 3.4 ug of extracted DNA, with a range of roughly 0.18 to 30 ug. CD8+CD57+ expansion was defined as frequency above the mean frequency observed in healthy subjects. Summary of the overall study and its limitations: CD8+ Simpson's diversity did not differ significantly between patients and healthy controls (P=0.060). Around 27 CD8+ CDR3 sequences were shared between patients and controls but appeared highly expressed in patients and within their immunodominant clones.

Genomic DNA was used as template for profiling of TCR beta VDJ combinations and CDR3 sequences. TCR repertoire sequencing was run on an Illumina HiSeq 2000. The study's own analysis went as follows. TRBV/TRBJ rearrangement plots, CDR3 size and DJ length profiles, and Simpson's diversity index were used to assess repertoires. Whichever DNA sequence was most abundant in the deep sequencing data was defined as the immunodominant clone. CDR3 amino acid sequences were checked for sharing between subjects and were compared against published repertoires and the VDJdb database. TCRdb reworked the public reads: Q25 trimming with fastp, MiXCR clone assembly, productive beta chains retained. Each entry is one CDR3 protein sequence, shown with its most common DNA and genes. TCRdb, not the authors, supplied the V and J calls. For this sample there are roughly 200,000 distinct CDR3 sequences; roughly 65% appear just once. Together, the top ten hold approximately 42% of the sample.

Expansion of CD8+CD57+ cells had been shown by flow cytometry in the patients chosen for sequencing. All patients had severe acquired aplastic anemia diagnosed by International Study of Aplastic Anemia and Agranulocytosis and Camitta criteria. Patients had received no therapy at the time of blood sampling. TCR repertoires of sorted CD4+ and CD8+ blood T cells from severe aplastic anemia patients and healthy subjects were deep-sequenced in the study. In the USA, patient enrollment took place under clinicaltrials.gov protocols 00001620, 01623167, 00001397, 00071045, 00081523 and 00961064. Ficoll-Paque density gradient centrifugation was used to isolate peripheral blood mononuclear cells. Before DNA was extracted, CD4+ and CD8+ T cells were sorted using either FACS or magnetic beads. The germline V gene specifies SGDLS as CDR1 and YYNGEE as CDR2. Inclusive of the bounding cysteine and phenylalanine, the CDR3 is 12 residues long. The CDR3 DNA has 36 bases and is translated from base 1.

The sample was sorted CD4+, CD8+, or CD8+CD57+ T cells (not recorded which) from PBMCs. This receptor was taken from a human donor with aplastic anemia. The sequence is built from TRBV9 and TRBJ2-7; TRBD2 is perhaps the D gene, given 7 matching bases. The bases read TGCGCCAGCACCAACGGGGGGCAGGAGCAGTACTTC. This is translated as CASTNGGQEQYF.